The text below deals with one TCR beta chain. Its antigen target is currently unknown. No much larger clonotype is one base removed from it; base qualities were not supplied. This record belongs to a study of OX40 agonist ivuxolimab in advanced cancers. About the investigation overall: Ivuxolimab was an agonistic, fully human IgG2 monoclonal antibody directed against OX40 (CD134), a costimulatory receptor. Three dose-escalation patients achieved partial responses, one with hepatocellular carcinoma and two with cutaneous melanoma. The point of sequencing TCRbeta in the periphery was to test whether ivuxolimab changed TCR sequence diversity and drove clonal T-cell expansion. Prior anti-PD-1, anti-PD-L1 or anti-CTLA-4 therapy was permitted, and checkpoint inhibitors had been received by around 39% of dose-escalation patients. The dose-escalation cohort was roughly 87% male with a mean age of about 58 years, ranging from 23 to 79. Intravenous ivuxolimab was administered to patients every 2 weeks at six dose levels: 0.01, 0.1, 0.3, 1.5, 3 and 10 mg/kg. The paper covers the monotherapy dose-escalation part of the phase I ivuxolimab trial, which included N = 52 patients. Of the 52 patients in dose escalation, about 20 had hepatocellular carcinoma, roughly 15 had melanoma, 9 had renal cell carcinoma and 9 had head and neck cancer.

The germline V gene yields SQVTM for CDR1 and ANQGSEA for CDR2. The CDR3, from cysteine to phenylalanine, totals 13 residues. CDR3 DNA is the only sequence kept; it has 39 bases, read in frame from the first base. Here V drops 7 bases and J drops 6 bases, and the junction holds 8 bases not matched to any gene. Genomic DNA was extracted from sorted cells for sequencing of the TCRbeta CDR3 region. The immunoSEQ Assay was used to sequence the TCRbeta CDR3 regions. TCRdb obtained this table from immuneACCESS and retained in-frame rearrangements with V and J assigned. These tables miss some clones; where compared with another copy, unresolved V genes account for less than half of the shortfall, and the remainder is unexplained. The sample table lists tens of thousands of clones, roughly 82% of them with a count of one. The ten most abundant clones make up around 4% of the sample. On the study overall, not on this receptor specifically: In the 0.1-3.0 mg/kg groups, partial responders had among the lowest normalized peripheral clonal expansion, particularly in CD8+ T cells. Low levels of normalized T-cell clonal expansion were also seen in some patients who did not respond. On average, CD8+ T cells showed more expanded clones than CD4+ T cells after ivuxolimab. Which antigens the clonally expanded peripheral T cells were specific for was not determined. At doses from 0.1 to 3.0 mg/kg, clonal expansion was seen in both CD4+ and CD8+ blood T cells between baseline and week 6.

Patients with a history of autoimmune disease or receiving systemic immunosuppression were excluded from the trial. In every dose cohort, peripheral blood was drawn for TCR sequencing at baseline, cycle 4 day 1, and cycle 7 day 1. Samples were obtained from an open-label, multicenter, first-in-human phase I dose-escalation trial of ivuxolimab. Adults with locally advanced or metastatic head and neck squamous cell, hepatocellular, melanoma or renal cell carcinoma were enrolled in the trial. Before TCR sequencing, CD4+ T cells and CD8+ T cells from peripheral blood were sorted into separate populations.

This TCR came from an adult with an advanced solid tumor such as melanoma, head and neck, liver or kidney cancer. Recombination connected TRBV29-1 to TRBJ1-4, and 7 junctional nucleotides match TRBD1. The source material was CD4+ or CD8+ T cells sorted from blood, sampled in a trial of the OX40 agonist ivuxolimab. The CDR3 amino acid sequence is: CSATEGADEKLFF. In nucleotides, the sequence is TGCAGCGCCACTGAGGGGGCGGATGAAAAACTGTTTTTT.